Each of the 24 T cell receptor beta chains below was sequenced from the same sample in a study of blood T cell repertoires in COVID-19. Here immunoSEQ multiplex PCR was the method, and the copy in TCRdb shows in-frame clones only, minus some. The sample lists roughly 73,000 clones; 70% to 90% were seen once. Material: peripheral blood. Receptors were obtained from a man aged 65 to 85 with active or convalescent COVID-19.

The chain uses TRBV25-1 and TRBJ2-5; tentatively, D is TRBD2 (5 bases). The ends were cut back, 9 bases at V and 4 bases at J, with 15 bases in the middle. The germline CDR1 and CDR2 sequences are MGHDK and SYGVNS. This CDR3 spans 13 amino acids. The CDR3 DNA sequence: TGTGCCAGTGCCCACAGCGGTGGAGAGACCCAGTACTTC. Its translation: CASAHSGGETQYF.

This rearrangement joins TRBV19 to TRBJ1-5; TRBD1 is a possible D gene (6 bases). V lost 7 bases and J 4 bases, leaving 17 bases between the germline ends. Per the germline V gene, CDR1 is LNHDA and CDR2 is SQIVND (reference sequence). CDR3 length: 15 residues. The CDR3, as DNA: TGTGCCAGTAATTTGTCCAGGGGACGAAATCAGCCCCAGCATTTT. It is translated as CASNLSRGRNQPQHF.

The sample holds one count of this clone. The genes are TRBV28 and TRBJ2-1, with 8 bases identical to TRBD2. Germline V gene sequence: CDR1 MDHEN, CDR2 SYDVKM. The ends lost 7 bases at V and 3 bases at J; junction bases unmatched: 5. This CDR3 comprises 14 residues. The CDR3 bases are TGTGCCAGCAAGGGCGGGAGGCTCTACAATGAGCAGTTCTTC. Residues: CASKGGRLYNEQFF.

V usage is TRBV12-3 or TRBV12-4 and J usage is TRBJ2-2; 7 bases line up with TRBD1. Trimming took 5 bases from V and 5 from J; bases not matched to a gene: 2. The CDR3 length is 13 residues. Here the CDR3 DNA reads TGTGCCAGCAGTGACAGGGTTACCGGGGAGCTGTTTTTT. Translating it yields CASSDRVTGELFF.

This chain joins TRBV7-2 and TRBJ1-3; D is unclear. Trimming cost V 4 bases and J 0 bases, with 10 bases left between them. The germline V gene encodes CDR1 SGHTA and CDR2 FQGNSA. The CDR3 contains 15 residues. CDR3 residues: CASSSGLPSGNTIYF. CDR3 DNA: TGTGCCAGCAGCTCCGGACTTCCCTCTGGAAACACCATATATTTT.

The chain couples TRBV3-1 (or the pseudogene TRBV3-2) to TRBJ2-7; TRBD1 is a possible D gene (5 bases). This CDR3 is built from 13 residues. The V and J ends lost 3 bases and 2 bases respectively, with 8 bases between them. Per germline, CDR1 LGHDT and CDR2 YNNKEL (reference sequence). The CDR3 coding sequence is TGTGCCAGCAGCCACAGGGTGCCCTACGAGCAGTACTTC. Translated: CASSHRVPYEQYF.

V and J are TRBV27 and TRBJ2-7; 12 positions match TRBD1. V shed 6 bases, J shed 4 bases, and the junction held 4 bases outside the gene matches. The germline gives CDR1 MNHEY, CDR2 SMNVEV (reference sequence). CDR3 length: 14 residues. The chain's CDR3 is CASRPGQGAYEQYF. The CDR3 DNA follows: TGTGCCAGCAGGCCGGGACAGGGGGCATACGAGCAGTACTTC.

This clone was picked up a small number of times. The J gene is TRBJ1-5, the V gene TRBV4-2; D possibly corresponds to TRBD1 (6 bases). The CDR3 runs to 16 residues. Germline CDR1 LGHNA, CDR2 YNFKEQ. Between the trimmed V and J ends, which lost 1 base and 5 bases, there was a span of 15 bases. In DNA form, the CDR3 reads TGTGCCAGCAGCCAAGGGGCCGGACAGCACCATCAGCCCCAGCATTTT. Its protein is CASSQGAGQHHQPQHF.

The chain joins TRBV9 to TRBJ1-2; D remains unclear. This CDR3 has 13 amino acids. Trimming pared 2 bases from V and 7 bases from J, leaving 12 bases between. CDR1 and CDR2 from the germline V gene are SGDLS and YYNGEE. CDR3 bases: TGTGCCAGCAGCGTGGGCGCAACGAGTGGCTACACCTTC. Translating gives CASSVGATSGYTF.

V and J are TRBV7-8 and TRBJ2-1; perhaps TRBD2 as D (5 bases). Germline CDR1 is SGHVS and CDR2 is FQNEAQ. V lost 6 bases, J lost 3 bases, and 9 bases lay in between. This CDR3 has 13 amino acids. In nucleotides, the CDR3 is TGTGCCAGCAGGACTACCAACTACAATGAGCAGTTCTTC. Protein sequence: CASRTTNYNEQFF.

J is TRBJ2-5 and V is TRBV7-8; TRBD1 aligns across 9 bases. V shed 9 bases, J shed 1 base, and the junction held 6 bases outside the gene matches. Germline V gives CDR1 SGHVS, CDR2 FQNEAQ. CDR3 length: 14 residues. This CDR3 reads CASGRDRAQETQYF. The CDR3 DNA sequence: TGTGCCAGTGGACGGGACAGGGCCCAAGAGACCCAGTACTTC. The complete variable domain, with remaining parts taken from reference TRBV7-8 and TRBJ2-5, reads GAGVSQSPRYKVAKRGQDVALRCDPISGHVSLFWYQQALGQGPEFLTYFQNEAQLDKSGLPSDRFFAERPEGSVSTLKIQRTQQEDSAVYLCASGRDRAQETQYFGPGTRLLVL.

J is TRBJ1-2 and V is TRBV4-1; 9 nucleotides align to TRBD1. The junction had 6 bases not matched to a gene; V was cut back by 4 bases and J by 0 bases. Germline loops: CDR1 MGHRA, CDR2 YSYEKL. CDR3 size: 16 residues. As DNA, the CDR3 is TGCGCCAGCAGCCTGCGACAGGGGGACGCTAACTATGGCTACACCTTC. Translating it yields CASSLRQGDANYGYTF.

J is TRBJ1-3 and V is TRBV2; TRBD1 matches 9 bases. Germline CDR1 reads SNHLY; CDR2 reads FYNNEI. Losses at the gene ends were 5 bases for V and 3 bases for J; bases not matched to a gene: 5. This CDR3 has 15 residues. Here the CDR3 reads CASSSQGAVGNTIYF. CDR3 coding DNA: TGTGCCAGCAGTTCACAGGGGGCGGTTGGAAACACCATATATTTT.

The DNA of the CDR3 is TGCAGCGGCGAGGAGGGGATTGGCACTGAAGCTTTCTTT. Translated, it gives CSGEEGIGTEAFF. The V gene is TRBV29-1, the J gene TRBJ1-1; D perhaps matches TRBD1 (5 bases). V lost 7 bases and J 4 bases, leaving 16 bases between the germline ends. This CDR3 region has 13 residues. CDR1 SQVTM and CDR2 ANQGSEA come from the germline V gene. The full variable domain, completed using reference TRBV29-1 and TRBJ1-1, is SAVISQKPSRDICQRGTSLTIQCQVDSQVTMMFWYRQQPGQSLTLIATANQGSEATYESGFVIDKFPISRPNLTFSTLTVSNMSPEDSSIYLCSGEEGIGTEAFFGQGTRLTVV.

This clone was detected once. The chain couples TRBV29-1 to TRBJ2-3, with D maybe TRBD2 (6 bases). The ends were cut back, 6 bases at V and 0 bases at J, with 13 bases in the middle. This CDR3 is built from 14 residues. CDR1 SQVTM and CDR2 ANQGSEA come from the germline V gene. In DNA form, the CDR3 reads TGCAGCGTCCGACGGGGGACTAGCACAGATACGCAGTATTTT. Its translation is CSVRRGTSTDTQYF.

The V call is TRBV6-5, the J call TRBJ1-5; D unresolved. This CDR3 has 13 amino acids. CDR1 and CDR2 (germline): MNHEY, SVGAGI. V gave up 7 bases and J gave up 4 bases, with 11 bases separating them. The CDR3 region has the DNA TGTGCCAGCAATAGCCTCGCTAATCAGCCCCAGCATTTT. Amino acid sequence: CASNSLANQPQHF.

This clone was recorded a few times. The CDR3 loop reads CASSLELLAEQFF. CDR3 nucleotide sequence: TGTGCCAGCAGCTTGGAGCTATTAGCGGAGCAGTTCTTC. This chain links TRBV5-5 with TRBJ2-1, with TRBD2 as a possible D gene (5 bases). CDR3 size: 13 residues. CDR1 is SGHKS, CDR2 YYEKEE, per germline (reference sequence). V shed 0 bases and J shed 10 bases, with 11 bases lying between them.

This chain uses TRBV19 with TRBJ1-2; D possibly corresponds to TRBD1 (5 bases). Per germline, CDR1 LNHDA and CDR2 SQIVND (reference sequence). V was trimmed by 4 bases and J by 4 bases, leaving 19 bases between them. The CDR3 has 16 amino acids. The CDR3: CASSKGHPDGSYGYTF. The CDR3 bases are TGTGCCAGTAGTAAAGGACACCCCGATGGTAGCTATGGCTACACCTTC. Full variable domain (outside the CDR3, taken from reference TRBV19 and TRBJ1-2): DGGITQSPKYLFRKEGQNVTLSCEQNLNHDAMYWYRQDPGQGLRLIYYSQIVNDFQKGDIAEGYSVSREKKESFPLTVTSAQKNPTAFYLCASSKGHPDGSYGYTFGSGTRLTVV.

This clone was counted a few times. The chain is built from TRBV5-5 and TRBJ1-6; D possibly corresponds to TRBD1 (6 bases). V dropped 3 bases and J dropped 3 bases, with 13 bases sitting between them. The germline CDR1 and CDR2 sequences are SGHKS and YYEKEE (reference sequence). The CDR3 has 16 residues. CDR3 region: CASSSRWDNYNSPLHF. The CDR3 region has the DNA TGTGCCAGCAGCTCCAGGTGGGACAACTATAATTCACCCCTCCACTTT.

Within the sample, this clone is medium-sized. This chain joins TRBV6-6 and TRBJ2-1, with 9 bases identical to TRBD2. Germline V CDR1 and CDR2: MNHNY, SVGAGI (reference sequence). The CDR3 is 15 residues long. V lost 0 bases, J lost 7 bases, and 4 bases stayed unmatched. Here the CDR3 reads CASSYSGTSLNEQFF. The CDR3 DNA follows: TGTGCCAGCAGTTACTCCGGGACTAGCCTAAATGAGCAGTTCTTC.

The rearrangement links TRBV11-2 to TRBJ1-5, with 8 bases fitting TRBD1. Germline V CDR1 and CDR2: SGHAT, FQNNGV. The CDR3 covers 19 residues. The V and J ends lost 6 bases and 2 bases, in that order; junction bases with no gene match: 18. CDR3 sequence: CASRSHRGKGHSRNQPQHF. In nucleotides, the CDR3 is TGTGCCAGCAGGTCCCACAGGGGGAAGGGGCACTCTCGCAATCAGCCCCAGCATTTT.

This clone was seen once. CDR3 protein: CASSPGGNDAGNTIYF. The DNA for the CDR3 is TGCGCCAGCAGCCCAGGGGGTAACGACGCTGGAAACACCATATATTTT. The chain combines TRBV5-1 with TRBJ1-3; 7 nucleotides align to TRBD1. This CDR3 spans 16 amino acids. V shed 4 bases and J 2 bases; nucleotides not matched to a gene: 9. Germline V lookup: CDR1 SGHRS, CDR2 YFSETQ.

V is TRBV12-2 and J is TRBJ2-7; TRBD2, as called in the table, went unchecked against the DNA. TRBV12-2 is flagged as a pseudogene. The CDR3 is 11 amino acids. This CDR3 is CASRHRYEQYF. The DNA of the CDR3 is TGTGCAAGTCGCCACCGGTACGAGCAGTACTTC.

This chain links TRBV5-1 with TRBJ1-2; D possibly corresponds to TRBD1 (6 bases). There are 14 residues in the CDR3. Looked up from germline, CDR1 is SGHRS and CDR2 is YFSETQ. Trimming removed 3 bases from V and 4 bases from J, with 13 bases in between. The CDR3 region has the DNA TGCGCCAGCAGCTACAGGGAGGGGCTCTATGGCTACACCTTC. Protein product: CASSYREGLYGYTF. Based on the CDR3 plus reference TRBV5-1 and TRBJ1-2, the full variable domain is KAGVTQTPRYLIKTRGQQVTLSCSPISGHRSVSWYQQTPGQGLQFLFEYFSETQRNKGNFPGRFSGRQFSNSRSEMNVSTLELGDSALYLCASSYREGLYGYTFGSGTRLTVV.